Following are 25 T cell receptor beta chains from one sample sequenced in a study of shared clonotypes between healthy human individuals. Only in-frame clones appear in the TCRdb table, and some are missing; sequencing was by immunoSEQ multiplex PCR. Altogether about 510,000 clones are present, around 79% being singletons, with the ten largest covering 10% to 15%. Sequenced: PBMCs. The receptors here all came from a woman aged 40-49 years in good health. Some clones in this sample may be carry-over from other donors' samples.

This chain uses TRBV11-2 with TRBJ1-2; no firm D call. The CDR3 spans 15 residues. From germline, CDR1 is SGHAT and CDR2 FQNNGV. With 5 bases removed from V and 4 bases from J, the gap between germline ends came to 17 bases. Written as DNA, the CDR3 is TGTGCCAGCAGCCCCATAGTTGGAAAGGGCTATGGCTACACCTTC. Protein product: CASSPIVGKGYGYTF.

The V call is TRBV11-2, the J call TRBJ2-7, with TRBD1 identical over 7 bases. Germline V CDR1 and CDR2: SGHAT, FQNNGV. Trimming at V came to 4 bases and at J to 6 bases, leaving 0 bases not matched to a gene. This CDR3 region has 11 residues. The CDR3, as DNA: TGTGCCAGCAGCTCAGGGGGCGAGCAGTACTTC. Its translation is CASSSGGEQYF.

The table lists this clone with a count of one. The CDR3 sequence is CASSVGSSYEQYF. As DNA, the CDR3 is TGTGCCAGCAGCGTAGGCTCATCCTACGAGCAGTACTTC. The chain has TRBV9 and TRBJ2-7; D is unresolved. CDR3 length: 13 residues. The germline V gene has CDR1 SGDLS and CDR2 YYNGEE. V lost 0 bases and J 1 base, leaving 5 bases between the germline ends.

The chain is built from TRBV7-8 and TRBJ2-7; D may match TRBD1 or TRBD2 (6 bases each). V shed 1 base and J shed 3 bases, with 13 bases lying between them. The CDR3 is made up of 15 amino acids. Germline CDR1 SGHVS, CDR2 FQNEAQ. CDR3 region: CASSLEGDSGYEQYF. The CDR3 DNA follows: TGTGCCAGCAGCTTAGAGGGGGACTCGGGCTACGAGCAGTACTTC.

The chain couples TRBV18 to TRBJ2-7; maybe TRBD1 (6 bases). Looked up from germline, CDR1 is KGHSH and CDR2 is LQKENI. This CDR3 has 13 residues. Trimming took off 2 bases at V and 6 bases at J, with 11 bases between the two ends. CDR3 protein: CASSPGQNGEQYF. The CDR3 nucleotides read TGTGCCAGCTCACCAGGACAGAATGGCGAGCAGTACTTC.

This clone was picked up a small number of times. DNA of the CDR3: TGTGCCAGCAGCTCTAGTGGCGGGAGGGGAGATACGCAGTATTTT. Translated, it gives CASSSSGGRGDTQYF. V usage is TRBV5-5 and J usage is TRBJ2-3; 9 nucleotides align to TRBD2. Germline V gene sequence: CDR1 SGHKS, CDR2 YYEKEE (reference sequence). The CDR3 loop spans 15 amino acids. Losses at the gene ends were 3 bases for V and 5 bases for J; bases not matched to a gene: 7.

This clone has only a few counts. The V gene is TRBV7-9, the J gene TRBJ2-2; TRBD2 agrees at 7 bases. V dropped 5 bases and J dropped 5; count of bases not matched to a gene: 11. Germline-derived CDR1 and CDR2 are SEHNR and FQNEAQ (reference sequence). This CDR3 is 16 amino acids long. The CDR3 DNA reads TGTGCCAGCAGCCTAGGGGAGGGAGGATGGACCGGGGAGCTGTTTTTT. Its translation: CASSLGEGGWTGELFF.

The chain carries TRBV6-5 and TRBJ1-6; D ambiguous. V lost 4 bases and J lost 9, with 16 bases in between. Germline loops: CDR1 MNHEY, CDR2 SVGAGI. There are 15 residues in the CDR3. The CDR3 sequence is CASSSLRKETSPLHF. The CDR3 region has the DNA TGTGCCAGCAGTTCCTTGCGGAAAGAAACTTCACCCCTCCACTTT.

Written as DNA, the CDR3 is TGCGCCAGCAGTTCGGGACAGGGAGGCTCTGGAAACACCATATATTTT. Protein product: CASSSGQGGSGNTIYF. The chain combines TRBV10-1 with TRBJ1-3; 9 bases are shared with TRBD1. After removal of 5 bases from V and 0 bases from J, the junction contained 5 bases not matched to a gene. This CDR3 region has 16 residues. Germline V gene lookup returns CDR1 WNHNN and CDR2 SYGVQD (reference sequence).

This clone was detected a few times. The chain links TRBV5-5 to TRBJ1-1; perhaps TRBD1 as D (6 bases). The CDR3 totals 13 residues. Germline loops: CDR1 SGHKS, CDR2 YYEKEE (reference sequence). The ends were cut back, 4 bases at V and 5 bases at J, with 12 bases in the middle. In nucleotides, the CDR3 is TGTGCCAGCAGCACCCCTACAGGGACTGAAGCTTTCTTT. Its translation: CASSTPTGTEAFF.

The chain has TRBV27 and TRBJ1-2; 8 nucleotides align to TRBD1. Germline CDR1 reads MNHEY; CDR2 reads SMNVEV (reference sequence). This CDR3 comprises 14 residues. V shed 5 bases, J shed 3 bases, and the junction held 5 bases outside the gene matches. The chain's CDR3 is CASSRGQGYYGYTF. The CDR3, as DNA: TGTGCCAGCAGTCGAGGACAGGGTTACTATGGCTACACCTTC.

The rearrangement uses TRBV27 and TRBJ2-7; 8 nucleotides align to TRBD2. The V gene's germline CDR1 is MNHEY and CDR2 SMNVEV (reference sequence). The CDR3 length is 14 residues. V dropped 5 bases and J dropped 3; count of bases not matched to a gene: 6. CDR3 DNA sequence: TGTGCCAGCAGTCACCGAGCGGGAGTCTACGAGCAGTACTTC. Translated: CASSHRAGVYEQYF.

Of note for this clone: The same CDR3 can be traced to other DNA sequences in this sample. The J gene is TRBJ2-1, the V gene TRBV30, with D perhaps matching TRBD1 or TRBD2 (6 bases each). The germline CDR1 and CDR2 sequences are GTSNPN and SVGIG (reference sequence). This CDR3 has 14 residues. Trimming took off 1 base at V and 3 bases at J, with 10 bases between the two ends. The CDR3 sequence: CAWSAGGGYNEQFF. Here the CDR3 DNA reads TGTGCCTGGAGTGCCGGAGGGGGCTACAATGAGCAGTTCTTC.

The V call is TRBV28, the J call TRBJ2-7; TRBD2 aligns across 9 bases. The CDR3 extends over 18 amino acids. V was clipped by 5 bases and J by 4 bases; unmatched bases: 18. The germline CDR1 and CDR2 sequences are MDHEN and SYDVKM. As DNA, the CDR3 is TGTGCCAGCAGTCTCCAAACTAGCGGGCCGAGTCGAGAATACGAGCAGTACTTC. This codes for CASSLQTSGPSREYEQYF.

The V and J genes are TRBV28 and TRBJ2-5, with 8 nucleotides matching TRBD1. CDR1 MDHEN and CDR2 SYDVKM come from the germline V gene. The trim removed 4 bases at V and 4 bases at J, leaving 8 bases unmatched. There are 15 residues in the CDR3. The DNA for the CDR3 is TGTGCCAGCAGTTCCCCGCAGGGGGCCCGAGAGACCCAGTACTTC. It is translated as CASSSPQGARETQYF.

V is TRBV29-1 and J is TRBJ2-5, with unresolved D. The CDR3 runs 16 residues. V lost 4 bases, J lost 4 bases, and 22 bases lay in between. The germline CDR1 and CDR2 sequences are SQVTM and ANQGSEA. CDR3: CSVAFSGLPRGETQYF. As DNA, the CDR3 is TGCAGCGTTGCCTTCAGTGGTTTACCACGTGGAGAGACCCAGTACTTC.

This chain joins TRBV28 and TRBJ2-7, with 11 bases fitting TRBD2. CDR3 size: 15 residues. Germline assignment: CDR1 MDHEN and CDR2 SYDVKM. With 4 bases clipped from V and 5 bases from J, the junction kept 7 bases outside the gene matches. The CDR3 nucleotides are TGTGCCAGCAGTTCCTTAGCGGGAGGGAGAGACGAGCAGTACTTC. Its protein is CASSSLAGGRDEQYF.

The V call is TRBV25-1, the J call TRBJ2-3, with a tentative D call TRBD2 (5 bases). There are 14 residues in the CDR3. V lost 4 bases, J lost 6 bases, and 14 bases lay in between. The germline gives CDR1 MGHDK, CDR2 SYGVNS. CDR3 coding DNA: TGTGCCAGCAGTGCCGGGCTCGGGGTGGATACGCAGTATTTT. Translated, it gives CASSAGLGVDTQYF.

The rearrangement uses TRBV5-6 and TRBJ1-5; 8 bases fit TRBD1. The V and J ends lost 1 base and 3 bases, in that order; junction bases with no gene match: 3. The CDR3 runs to 15 residues. Germline V CDR1 and CDR2: SGHDT, YYEEEE. In DNA, the CDR3 is TGTGCCAGCAGCTTGCAGGGGGCCCTCAATCAGCCCCAGCATTTT. Its protein is CASSLQGALNQPQHF.

This clone was seen at least ten times. The chain recombines TRBV4-3 with TRBJ1-2; possibly TRBD1 for D (5 bases). The germline CDR1 and CDR2 sequences are LGHNA and YSLEER. Deletions cut 0 bases from V and 2 bases from J, with 10 bases between. The CDR3 sequence is 15 residues long. The CDR3 DNA follows: TGCGCCAGCAGCCAAGATCCGTGGGGGAACTATGGCTACACCTTC. Its protein is CASSQDPWGNYGYTF.

This clone was seen at least ten times. The chain uses TRBV4-3 and TRBJ2-1, with TRBD2 matching over 8 bases. CDR3 length: 17 amino acids. The ends lost 0 bases at V and 4 bases at J; junction bases unmatched: 8. CDR1 is LGHNA, CDR2 YSLEER, per germline. CDR3: CASSQEVGTRGYNEQFF. As DNA, the CDR3 is TGCGCCAGCAGCCAAGAGGTTGGGACTAGGGGGTACAATGAGCAGTTCTTC.

The chain recombines TRBV11-2 with TRBJ2-7; D is undetermined. CDR3 length: 14 amino acids. Germline V CDR1 and CDR2: SGHAT, FQNNGV. The germline V and J ends were trimmed by 1 base and 0 bases, with 7 bases remaining between them. The CDR3 region is CASSLVPSSYEQYF. The CDR3 DNA follows: TGTGCCAGCAGCTTAGTTCCTAGCTCCTACGAGCAGTACTTC.

The chain recombines TRBV19 with TRBJ1-3; no clear D. Germline-derived CDR1 and CDR2 are LNHDA and SQIVND (reference sequence). The V end was cut by 1 base, the J end by 2 bases, with 9 bases between. The CDR3 runs 15 residues. CDR3 sequence: CASSIANGTGNTIYF. The DNA of the CDR3 is TGTGCCAGTAGTATAGCAAACGGGACTGGAAACACCATATATTTT.

The rearrangement uses TRBV5-1 and TRBJ1-1; D gene ambiguous. Germline lookup yields CDR1 SGHRS and CDR2 YFSETQ. The CDR3 has 13 residues. Trimming shortened V by 4 bases and J by 1 base, and 8 bases separated the two germline ends. The CDR3 DNA sequence: TGCGCCAGCAGCCAACAAGGGAACACTGAAGCTTTCTTT. Translated, it gives CASSQQGNTEAFF.

The V gene is TRBV30, the J gene TRBJ1-4, with TRBD1 matching 10 bases. The CDR3 totals 15 residues. The V segment lost 1 base and the J segment 10 bases; nucleotides outside the gene matches: 9. The germline gives CDR1 GTSNPN, CDR2 SVGIG (reference sequence). In nucleotides, the CDR3 is TGTGCCTGGAGTGATACGGGACAGGGGACGGGAAAACTGTTTTTT. It specifies CAWSDTGQGTGKLFF.